What follows are 22 T cell receptor beta chains derived from one specimen sequenced in a study of shared clonotypes between healthy human individuals. Some clones are missing from TCRdb's copy, which holds only in-frame ones; the method was immunoSEQ multiplex PCR. The sample carries about 1 million clones, 65% to 80% recorded once. The material sequenced was memory CD4+ T cells sorted from blood. The subset denotes: CD45RA-negative fraction. These receptor sequences come from a man younger than 35 in good health.

This sequence joins TRBV7-8 and TRBJ2-7, with no clear D. V lost 1 base and J lost 9, with 13 bases in between. Per the germline V gene, CDR1 is SGHVS and CDR2 is FQNEAQ. The CDR3 loop spans 13 amino acids. The CDR3 DNA follows: TGTGCCAGCAGCTTAGAGGCCAGGACCGGGCAGTACTTC. Its protein is CASSLEARTGQYF.

The chain joins TRBV9 to TRBJ1-1, with no clear D. CDR1 SGDLS and CDR2 YYNGEE come from the germline V gene. This CDR3 contains 14 residues. Trimming took 2 bases from V and 1 from J, leaving 9 bases between them. The CDR3 is CASSVRAENTEAFF. As DNA, the CDR3 is TGTGCCAGCAGCGTTCGGGCAGAGAACACTGAAGCTTTCTTT.

For this clone: Within the sample, other DNA sequences also encode this same CDR3. The J gene is TRBJ1-2, the V gene TRBV18; D unclear. This CDR3 is 13 amino acids long. V lost 6 bases to trimming and J lost 1 base, with 9 bases between them. The germline CDR1 and CDR2 sequences are KGHSH and LQKENI. CDR3 amino acids: CASSPDNNYGYTF. In DNA form, the CDR3 reads TGTGCCAGCTCCCCAGACAATAACTATGGCTACACCTTC.

The CDR3 bases are TGTGCCAGCAGCCGGGACCGAGTTGCGGCTGAAGCTTTCTTT. It encodes CASSRDRVAAEAFF. The chain uses TRBV5-5 and TRBJ1-1; a possible D gene is TRBD1 (5 bases). CDR1 SGHKS and CDR2 YYEKEE come from the germline V gene (reference sequence). CDR3 length: 14 amino acids. The ends were cut back, 4 bases at V and 6 bases at J, with 16 bases in the middle.

The J gene is TRBJ2-7, the V gene TRBV14; the D is unclear. Trimming removed 1 base from V and 8 bases from J, with 9 bases in between. CDR1 and CDR2 from the germline V gene are SGHDN and FVKESK. The CDR3 contains 12 residues. The CDR3 coding sequence is TGTGCCAGCAGCCAAGGGGGAAGTAAGCAGTACTTC. Translated: CASSQGGSKQYF.

This clone was seen at least ten times. The same CDR3 can be traced to other DNA sequences in this sample. This chain connects TRBV5-4 to TRBJ1-3; D possibly corresponds to TRBD1 (6 bases). Germline assignment: CDR1 SGHNT and CDR2 YYREEE (reference sequence). Trimming shortened V by 4 bases and J by 4 bases, and 9 bases separated the two germline ends. This CDR3 has 13 residues. The CDR3 is CASSPTGGNTIYF. The DNA of the CDR3 is TGTGCCAGCAGCCCGACAGGCGGAAACACCATATATTTT.

The J gene is TRBJ1-4, the V gene TRBV7-3; no clear D. This CDR3 spans 16 amino acids. Trimming stripped 0 bases from V and 2 bases from J, with 10 bases between. CDR1 is SGHTA and CDR2 is FQGTGA in the germline V gene. DNA of the CDR3: TGTGCCAGCAGCTTAACCTCTCTGGGGACTAATGAAAAACTGTTTTTT. Amino acids: CASSLTSLGTNEKLFF.

In the case of this clone: The sample contains more than one DNA sequence encoding this CDR3. The chain links TRBV18 to TRBJ2-5; 12 bases align to TRBD2. V was clipped by 3 bases and J by 1 base; unmatched bases: 3. The CDR3 covers 16 residues. The germline V gene has CDR1 KGHSH and CDR2 LQKENI. DNA for the CDR3: TGTGCCAGCTCACCGAGGACTAGCGGGACCCAAGAGACCCAGTACTTC. Translation: CASSPRTSGTQETQYF.

This clone occurred once. This rearrangement joins TRBV15 to TRBJ1-2, with D possibly being TRBD1 (6 bases). The germline gives CDR1 LNHNV, CDR2 YYDKDF (reference sequence). V lost 2 bases and J lost 6, with 16 bases in between. This CDR3 is 15 amino acids long. The CDR3: CATSRFQGMGDGYTF. CDR3 bases: TGTGCCACCAGCAGATTTCAGGGGATGGGGGATGGCTACACCTTC.

V is TRBV2 and J is TRBJ2-3, with D unresolved. The CDR3 spans 18 residues. The V gene lost 6 bases and the J gene lost 1 base, with 23 bases spanning the gap. Germline V gene data show CDR1 as SNHLY and CDR2 as FYNNEI. The CDR3 spells CASSSPPGNWLGTDTQYF. Written as DNA, the CDR3 is TGTGCCAGCAGCTCCCCCCCAGGAAATTGGCTAGGCACAGATACGCAGTATTTT.

This chain links TRBV6-6 with TRBJ2-1, with 13 bases matching TRBD2. This CDR3 has 15 amino acids. V gave up 0 bases and J gave up 7 bases; unmatched junction bases: 0. Germline CDR1 reads MNHNY; CDR2 reads SVGAGI (reference sequence). Here the CDR3 reads CASSYSGLAGNEQFF. The CDR3, as DNA: TGTGCCAGCAGTTACTCGGGACTAGCGGGGAATGAGCAGTTCTTC.

The chain is built from TRBV10-3 and TRBJ2-5, with a possible D match to TRBD2 (7 bases). The CDR3 totals 13 residues. Trimming removed 10 bases at V and 2 bases at J, with 14 bases between. CDR1 is ENHRY, CDR2 SYGVKD, per germline. CDR3 sequence reads: CATGGGRQETQYF. CDR3 nucleotides: TGTGCCACTGGGGGGGGGCGGCAAGAGACCCAGTACTTC.

The CDR3 DNA follows: TGTGCCATCGGGCCCAGCGGGAGGTTCGATGAGCAGTTCTTC. Translating gives CAIGPSGRFDEQFF. The V call is TRBV10-3, the J call TRBJ2-1; TRBD2 matches 9 bases. The V gene's germline CDR1 is ENHRY and CDR2 SYGVKD. The CDR3 is made up of 14 amino acids. Germline trimming cut 8 bases from V and 8 bases from J; bases unmatched to any gene: 10.

The chain employs TRBV18 and TRBJ2-1, with 12 nucleotides matching TRBD2. The CDR3 totals 15 residues. Germline CDR1 is KGHSH and CDR2 is LQKENI. The junction had 4 bases not matched to a gene; V was cut back by 4 bases and J by 6 bases. The DNA for the CDR3 is TGTGCCAGCTCACTCACTAGCGGGAGGTCCAATGAGCAGTTCTTC. This sequence encodes CASSLTSGRSNEQFF. The variable domain in full, with the rest retrieved from reference TRBV18 and TRBJ2-1, is NAGVMQNPRHLVRRRGQEARLRCSPMKGHSHVYWYRQLPEEGLKFMVYLQKENIIDESGMPKERFSAEFPKEGPSILRIQQVVRGDSAAYFCASSLTSGRSNEQFFGPGTRLTVL.

The chain uses TRBV28 and TRBJ2-5; TRBD2 matches at 14 bases. The germline CDR1 and CDR2 sequences are MDHEN and SYDVKM. Trimming removed 7 bases from V and 6 bases from J; junction bases left unmatched: 7. The CDR3 is made up of 15 amino acids. Here the CDR3 reads CASTWTSGGRKTQYF. The CDR3 nucleotides read TGTGCCAGCACCTGGACTAGCGGGGGGAGAAAGACCCAGTACTTC.

This chain links TRBV5-1 with TRBJ1-4; maybe TRBD1 (6 bases). CDR3 length equals 17 residues. The germline gives CDR1 SGHRS, CDR2 YFSETQ. With 0 bases removed from V and 4 bases from J, the gap between germline ends came to 16 bases. CDR3: CASSLGDTYRVNEKLFF. The DNA for the CDR3 is TGCGCCAGCAGCTTGGGGGACACATATAGAGTTAATGAAAAACTGTTTTTT.

The V gene is TRBV19, the J gene TRBJ1-2; D unresolved. The V gene's germline CDR1 is LNHDA and CDR2 SQIVND (reference sequence). V lost 5 bases and J 0 bases, leaving 13 bases between the germline ends. CDR3 length: 15 amino acids. The CDR3 nucleotides read TGTGCCAGTAGTGCCAAAGCAGGAACTAACTATGGCTACACCTTC. It yields the protein CASSAKAGTNYGYTF.

The chain employs TRBV9 and TRBJ2-2, with D unclear. The CDR3 covers 14 residues. Trimming left V 4 bases short and J 4 bases short, with 11 bases between. Germline CDR1 is SGDLS and CDR2 is YYNGEE. CDR3 DNA: TGTGCCAGCAGCTCCCGTCTATTCACCGGGGAGCTGTTTTTT. This encodes CASSSRLFTGELFF.

The V gene is TRBV7-2, the J gene TRBJ1-4; possible D gene TRBD1, 6 bases. Germline CDR1 is SGHTA and CDR2 is FQGNSA. CDR3 size: 15 residues. V lost 1 base, J lost 8 bases, and 14 bases lay in between. CDR3 sequence (DNA): TGTGCCAGCAGCTTAGACGGGGGCGATAACGAAAAACTGTTTTTT. Amino acid sequence: CASSLDGGDNEKLFF.

This clone was seen repeatedly, ten times or more. This rearrangement joins TRBV5-4 to TRBJ1-4, with 10 positions matching TRBD1. CDR1 is SGHNT and CDR2 is YYREEE in the germline V gene (reference sequence). The CDR3 extends over 13 amino acids. V lost 5 bases and J lost 8; bases outside the gene matches: 3. CDR3 sequence (DNA): TGTGCCAGCAGTCCGGACAGGGGGGAAAAACTGTTTTTT. It yields the protein CASSPDRGEKLFF.

CDR3 sequence reads: CASSQDQSGGLFQPQHF. CDR3 nucleotides: TGCGCCAGCAGCCAAGATCAGTCAGGGGGCCTTTTTCAGCCCCAGCATTTT. This rearrangement joins TRBV4-1 to TRBJ1-5; 8 nucleotides agree with TRBD1. Germline values: CDR1 MGHRA, CDR2 YSYEKL. Trimming cost V 0 bases and J 6 bases; bases outside gene matches: 10. The CDR3 consists of 17 residues.

The genes are TRBV7-3 and TRBJ1-1; perhaps TRBD1 as D (5 bases). CDR3 length: 13 residues. The V end lost 3 bases, the J end lost 3 bases, and 8 bases lay between the germline ends. CDR1 and CDR2 (germline): SGHTA, FQGTGA. The CDR3 DNA follows: TGTGCCAGCAGCTTGGGGCCCCACACTGAAGCTTTCTTT. Protein product: CASSLGPHTEAFF.